The text below deals with one T cell receptor beta chain. Its antigen remains unknown. This entry belongs to a study of cytomegalovirus exposure and HLA in healthy donors. As for the study in general: Membership in the Caucasian-associated ancestry cluster was found for 81% of almost 400 genotyped donors.

Those who donated were healthy bone marrow donors. Each donor was nominally healthy when sampled (though unrecorded immune exposures were likely). General study findings and limits: The study assumed roughly uniform donor sequencing depth for presence/absence analyses.

The PCR employed 60 Vbeta primers together with 13 Jbeta primers. Only in-frame clones appear in the TCRdb table, and some are missing; sequencing was by immunoSEQ multiplex PCR. The sample carries around 200,000 clones, 65% to 80% recorded once. Trimming cost V 0 bases and J 2 bases, with 11 bases left between them. Germline V gives CDR1 SGHRS, CDR2 YFSETQ. This CDR3 is 15 amino acids long. J is TRBJ2-5 and V is TRBV5-1, with no clear D. This clonotype was sampled from a girl between 2 and 10 years old in good health and CMV-seronegative. The sample consisted of PBMCs. The CDR3 loop reads CASSLVNSVQETQYF. In DNA form, the CDR3 reads TGCGCCAGCAGCTTGGTGAACAGTGTACAAGAGACCCAGTACTTC. The full variable domain, with the rest looked up from reference TRBV5-1 and TRBJ2-5, is KAGVTQTPRYLIKTRGQQVTLSCSPISGHRSVSWYQQTPGQGLQFLFEYFSETQRNKGNFPGRFSGRQFSNSRSEMNVSTLELGDSALYLCASSLVNSVQETQYFGPGTRLLVL.